Each of the 5 T cell receptor beta chains below was sequenced from the same sample in a study of blood T cell repertoires in COVID-19 (dated by TCRdb to 2020 to 2022). The library relied on the immunoSEQ multiplex PCR assay. Drawn from immuneACCESS, this table holds only the in-frame rearrangements with V and J called that TCRdb kept. Clones are partly lost; checked studies trace under half to an unresolved V gene and leave the rest unexplained. The sample records about 80,000 clones, around 80% of which are singletons. Clones ranked in the top ten supply around 36% of the sample. The sequenced sample consisted of peripheral blood. These receptors all stem from a woman between 65 and 79 years old with acute or convalescent COVID-19.

V is TRBV5-1 and J is TRBJ2-1; 7 bases are shared with TRBD2. CDR1 SGHRS and CDR2 YFSETQ come from the germline V gene. The trim removed 2 bases at V and 14 bases at J, leaving 10 bases unmatched. CDR3 size: 13 residues. The CDR3 region has the DNA TGCGCCAGCAGCTTTACCGGGGGGACGCTTAAGTTCTTC. Amino acids: CASSFTGGTLKFF.

This chain connects TRBV11-1 to TRBJ2-4; tentative D call: TRBD1 (6 bases). Germline lookup yields CDR1 SGHAT and CDR2 FQDESV (reference sequence). V lost 8 bases and J lost 3, with 17 bases in between. The CDR3 spans 15 residues. CDR3 loop: CASGRKGDGKNIQYF. The CDR3 DNA reads as TGTGCCAGCGGCCGGAAGGGGGATGGCAAAAACATTCAGTACTTC.

The CDR3 is CASNSGGNTGELFF. In nucleotides, the CDR3 is TGCGCCAGCAATAGCGGGGGGAACACCGGGGAGCTGTTTTTT. The chain joins TRBV5-1 to TRBJ2-2; 9 nucleotides agree with TRBD2. J lost 1 base, V lost 6 bases, and 1 base had no gene match. Germline CDR1 and CDR2: SGHRS and YFSETQ. CDR3 length: 14 residues.

V gene TRBV9 combines with J gene TRBJ2-3; D unresolved. The CDR3 has 15 amino acids. V was trimmed by 2 bases and J by 1 base, leaving 11 bases between them. Germline-derived CDR1 and CDR2 are SGDLS and YYNGEE. The CDR3 loop is CASSVASRGTDTQYF. The CDR3 nucleotides are TGTGCCAGCAGCGTTGCTAGTCGGGGCACAGATACGCAGTATTTT.

The chain carries TRBV7-8 and TRBJ1-2; D is unclear. The CDR3 is made up of 14 amino acids. Germline V gene sequence: CDR1 SGHVS, CDR2 FQNEAQ. Trimming left V 6 bases short and J 0 bases short, with 11 bases between. The CDR3 DNA sequence: TGTGCCAGCAGACGAGAAACAGCTAACTATGGCTACACCTTC. This gives the protein CASRRETANYGYTF.